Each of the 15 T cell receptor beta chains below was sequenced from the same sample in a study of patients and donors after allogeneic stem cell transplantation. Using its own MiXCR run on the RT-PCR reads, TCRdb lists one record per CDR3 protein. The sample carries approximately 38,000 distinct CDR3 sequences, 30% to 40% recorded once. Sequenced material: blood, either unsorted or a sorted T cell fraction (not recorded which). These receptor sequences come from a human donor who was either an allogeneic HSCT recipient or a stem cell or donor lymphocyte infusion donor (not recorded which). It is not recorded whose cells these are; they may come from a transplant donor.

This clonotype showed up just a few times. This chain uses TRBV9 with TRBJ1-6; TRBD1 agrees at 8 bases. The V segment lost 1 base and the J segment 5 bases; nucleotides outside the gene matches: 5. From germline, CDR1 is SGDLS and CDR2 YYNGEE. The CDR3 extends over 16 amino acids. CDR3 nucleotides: TGTGCCAGCAGCGTAAGCCTGACAGGGGATAATTCACCCCTCCACTTT. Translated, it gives CASSVSLTGDNSPLHF. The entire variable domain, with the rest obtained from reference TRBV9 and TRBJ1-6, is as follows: DSGVTQTPKHLITATGQRVTLRCSPRSGDLSVYWYQQSLDQGLQFLIQYYNGEERAKGNILERFSAQQFPDLHSELNLSSLELGDSALYFCASSVSLTGDNSPLHFGNGTRLTVT.

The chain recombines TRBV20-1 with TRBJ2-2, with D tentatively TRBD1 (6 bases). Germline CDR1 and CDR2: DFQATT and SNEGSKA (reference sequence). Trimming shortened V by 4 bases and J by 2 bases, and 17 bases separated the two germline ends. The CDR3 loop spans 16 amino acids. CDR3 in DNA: TGCAGTGCTACGAGGTGGGGGCGAGTTAACACCGGGGAGCTGTTTTTT. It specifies CSATRWGRVNTGELFF.

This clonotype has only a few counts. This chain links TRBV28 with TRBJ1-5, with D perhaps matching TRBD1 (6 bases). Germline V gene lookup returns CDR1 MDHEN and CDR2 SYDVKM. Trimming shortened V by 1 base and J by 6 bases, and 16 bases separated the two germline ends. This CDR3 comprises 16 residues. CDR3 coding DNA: TGTGCCAGCAGTTTATCCGGGGGGCGCCGGCCTCAGCCCCAGCATTTT. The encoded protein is CASSLSGGRRPQPQHF.

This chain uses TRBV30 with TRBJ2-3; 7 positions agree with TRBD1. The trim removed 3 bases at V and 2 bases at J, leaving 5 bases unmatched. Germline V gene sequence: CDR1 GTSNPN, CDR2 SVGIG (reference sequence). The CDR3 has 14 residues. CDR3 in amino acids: CAWSTGVFTDTQYF. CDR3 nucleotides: TGTGCCTGGAGCACAGGGGTCTTCACAGATACGCAGTATTTT.

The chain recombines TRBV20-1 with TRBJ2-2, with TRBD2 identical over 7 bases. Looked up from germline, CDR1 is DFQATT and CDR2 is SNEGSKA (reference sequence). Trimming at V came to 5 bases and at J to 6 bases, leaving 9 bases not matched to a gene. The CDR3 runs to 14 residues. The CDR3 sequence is CSAYDGRRAGELFF. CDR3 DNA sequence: TGCAGTGCTTACGACGGGAGGAGGGCCGGGGAGCTGTTTTTT.

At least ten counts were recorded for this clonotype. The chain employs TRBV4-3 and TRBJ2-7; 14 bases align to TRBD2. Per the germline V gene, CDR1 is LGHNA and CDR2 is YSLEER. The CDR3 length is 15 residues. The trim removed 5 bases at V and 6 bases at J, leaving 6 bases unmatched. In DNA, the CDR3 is TGCGCCAGCAGCTCCGGGACTAGCGGGAGTTTCGAGCAGTACTTC. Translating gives CASSSGTSGSFEQYF.

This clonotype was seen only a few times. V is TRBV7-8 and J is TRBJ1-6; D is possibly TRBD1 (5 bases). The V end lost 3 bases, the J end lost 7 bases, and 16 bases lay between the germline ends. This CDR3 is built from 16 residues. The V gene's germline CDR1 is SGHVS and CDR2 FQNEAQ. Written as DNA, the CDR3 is TGTGCCAGCAGCTTCTCTACCAGGCAGGGCAATTCACCCCTCCACTTT. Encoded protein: CASSFSTRQGNSPLHF.

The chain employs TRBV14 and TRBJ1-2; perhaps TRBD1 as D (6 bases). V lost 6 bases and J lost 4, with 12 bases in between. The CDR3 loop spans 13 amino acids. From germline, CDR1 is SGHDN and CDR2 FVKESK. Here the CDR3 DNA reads TGTGCCAGCAGTTTCGACAGGACCTATGGCTACACCTTC. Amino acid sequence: CASSFDRTYGYTF.

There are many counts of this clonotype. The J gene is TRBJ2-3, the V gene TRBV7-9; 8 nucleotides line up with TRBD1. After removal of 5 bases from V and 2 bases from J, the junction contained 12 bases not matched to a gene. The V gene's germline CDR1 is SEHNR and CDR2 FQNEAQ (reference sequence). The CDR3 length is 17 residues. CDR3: CASSHFLTGAVTDTQYF. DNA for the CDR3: TGTGCCAGCAGCCACTTTCTGACAGGGGCGGTCACAGATACGCAGTATTTT. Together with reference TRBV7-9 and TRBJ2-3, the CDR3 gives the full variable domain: DTGVSQNPRHKITKRGQNVTFRCDPISEHNRLYWYRQTLGQGPEFLTYFQNEAQLEKSRLLSDRFSAERPKGSFSTLEIQRTEQGDSAMYLCASSHFLTGAVTDTQYFGPGTRLTVL.

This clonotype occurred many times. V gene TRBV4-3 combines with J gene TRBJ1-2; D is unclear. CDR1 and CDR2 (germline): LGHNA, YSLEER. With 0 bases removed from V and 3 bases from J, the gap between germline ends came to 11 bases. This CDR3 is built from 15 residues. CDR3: CASSQDGVGYYGYTF. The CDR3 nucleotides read TGCGCCAGCAGCCAAGATGGGGTAGGGTACTATGGCTACACCTTC.

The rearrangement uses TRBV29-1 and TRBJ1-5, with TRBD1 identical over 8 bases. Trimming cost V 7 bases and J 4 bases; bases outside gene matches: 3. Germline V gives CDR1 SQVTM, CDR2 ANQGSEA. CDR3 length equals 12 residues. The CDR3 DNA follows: TGCAGCGCGGGACAGGAGAATCAGCCCCAGCATTTT. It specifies CSAGQENQPQHF. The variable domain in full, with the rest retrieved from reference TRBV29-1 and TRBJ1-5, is SAVISQKPSRDICQRGTSLTIQCQVDSQVTMMFWYRQQPGQSLTLIATANQGSEATYESGFVIDKFPISRPNLTFSTLTVSNMSPEDSSIYLCSAGQENQPQHFGDGTRLSIL.

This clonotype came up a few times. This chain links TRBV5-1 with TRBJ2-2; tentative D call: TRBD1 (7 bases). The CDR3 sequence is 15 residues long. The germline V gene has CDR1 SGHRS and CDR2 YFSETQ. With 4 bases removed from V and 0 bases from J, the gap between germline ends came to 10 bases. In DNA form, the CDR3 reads TGCGCCAGCAGCGGGGGGACAGCGAACACCGGGGAGCTGTTTTTT. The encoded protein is CASSGGTANTGELFF.

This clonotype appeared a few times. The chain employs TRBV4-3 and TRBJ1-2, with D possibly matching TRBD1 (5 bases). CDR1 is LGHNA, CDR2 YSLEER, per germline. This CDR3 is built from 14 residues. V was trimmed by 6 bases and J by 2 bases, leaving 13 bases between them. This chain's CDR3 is CASSPGRGNYGYTF. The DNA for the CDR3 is TGCGCCAGCAGTCCGGGACGGGGGAACTATGGCTACACCTTC.

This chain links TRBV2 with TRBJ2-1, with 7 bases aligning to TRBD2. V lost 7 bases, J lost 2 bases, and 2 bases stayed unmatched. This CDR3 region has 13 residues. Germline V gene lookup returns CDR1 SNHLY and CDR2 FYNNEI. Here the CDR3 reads CASTGLAYNEQFF. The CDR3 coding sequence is TGTGCCAGCACCGGACTAGCCTACAATGAGCAGTTCTTC.

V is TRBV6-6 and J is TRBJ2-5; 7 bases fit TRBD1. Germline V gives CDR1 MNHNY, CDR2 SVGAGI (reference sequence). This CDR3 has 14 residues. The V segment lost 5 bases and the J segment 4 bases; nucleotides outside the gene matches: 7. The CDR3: CASSLPQGIETQYF. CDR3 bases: TGTGCCAGCAGTCTCCCACAGGGGATAGAGACCCAGTACTTC.